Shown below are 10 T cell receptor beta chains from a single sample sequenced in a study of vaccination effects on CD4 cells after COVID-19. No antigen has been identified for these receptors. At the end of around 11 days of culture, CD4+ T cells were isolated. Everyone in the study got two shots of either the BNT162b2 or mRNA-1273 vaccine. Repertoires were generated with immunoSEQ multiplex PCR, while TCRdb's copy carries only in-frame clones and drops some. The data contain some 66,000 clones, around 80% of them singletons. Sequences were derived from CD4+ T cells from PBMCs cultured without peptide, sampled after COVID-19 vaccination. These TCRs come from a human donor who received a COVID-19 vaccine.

The CDR3 loop reads CASSPTPNGDGYTF. CDR3 bases: TGTGCCAGCTCACCGACACCGAACGGGGATGGCTACACCTTC. V and J are TRBV18 and TRBJ1-2; D is undetermined. This CDR3 is built from 14 residues. In germline, CDR1 is KGHSH, CDR2 LQKENI. V lost 3 bases, J lost 6 bases, and 14 bases lay in between.

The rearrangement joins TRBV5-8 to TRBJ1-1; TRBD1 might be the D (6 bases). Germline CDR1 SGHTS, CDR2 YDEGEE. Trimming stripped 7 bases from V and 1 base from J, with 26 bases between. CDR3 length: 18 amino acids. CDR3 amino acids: CASPLGLGAGQRNTEAFF. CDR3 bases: TGTGCCAGCCCCCTTGGGCTGGGGGCAGGCCAGAGGAACACTGAAGCTTTCTTT.

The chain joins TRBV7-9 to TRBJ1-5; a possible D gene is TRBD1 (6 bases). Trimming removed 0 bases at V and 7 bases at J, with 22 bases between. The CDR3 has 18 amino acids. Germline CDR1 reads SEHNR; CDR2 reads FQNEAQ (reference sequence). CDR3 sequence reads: CASSLAFSRGGEAQPQHF. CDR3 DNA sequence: TGTGCCAGCAGCTTAGCGTTTTCAAGGGGGGGGGAGGCCCAGCCCCAGCATTTT.

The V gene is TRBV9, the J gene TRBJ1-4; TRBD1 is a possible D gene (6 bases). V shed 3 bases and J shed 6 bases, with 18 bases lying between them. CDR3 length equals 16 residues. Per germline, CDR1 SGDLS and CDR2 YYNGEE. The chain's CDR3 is CASSASAGGGDEKLFF. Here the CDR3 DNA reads TGTGCCAGCAGCGCCTCCGCGGGAGGGGGAGATGAAAAACTGTTTTTT.

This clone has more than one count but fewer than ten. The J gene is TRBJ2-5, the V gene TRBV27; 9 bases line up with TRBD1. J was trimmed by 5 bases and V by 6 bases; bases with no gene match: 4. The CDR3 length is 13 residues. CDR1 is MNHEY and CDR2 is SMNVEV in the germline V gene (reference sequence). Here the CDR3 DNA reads TGTGCCAGCAGGGACAGGGGAAGGGAGACCCAGTACTTC. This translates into CASRDRGRETQYF.

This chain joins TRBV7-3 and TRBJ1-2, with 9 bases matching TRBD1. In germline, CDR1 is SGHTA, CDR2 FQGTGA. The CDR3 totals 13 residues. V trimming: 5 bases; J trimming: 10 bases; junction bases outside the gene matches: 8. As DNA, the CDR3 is TGTGCCAGCAGCCCCGACAGGGGGATCTTCTACACCTTC. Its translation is CASSPDRGIFYTF.

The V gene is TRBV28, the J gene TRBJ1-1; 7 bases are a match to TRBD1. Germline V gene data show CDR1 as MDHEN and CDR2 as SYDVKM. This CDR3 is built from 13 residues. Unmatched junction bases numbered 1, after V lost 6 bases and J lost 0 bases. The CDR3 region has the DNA TGTGCCAGCAGACAGGGGATGAACACTGAAGCTTTCTTT. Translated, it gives CASRQGMNTEAFF.

CDR3 bases: TGTGCCAGCAGGGGGGGGTACACTGAAGCTTTCTTT. It encodes CASRGGYTEAFF. This sequence joins TRBV12-3 or TRBV12-4 and TRBJ1-1; TRBD1 might be the D (5 bases). V gave up 6 bases and J gave up 3 bases, with 8 bases separating them. This CDR3 region has 12 residues.

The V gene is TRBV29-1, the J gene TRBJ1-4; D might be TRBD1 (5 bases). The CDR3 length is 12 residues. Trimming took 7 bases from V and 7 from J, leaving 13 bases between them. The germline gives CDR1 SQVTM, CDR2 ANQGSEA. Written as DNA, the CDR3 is TGCAGCGCAGCGTGGGGGGGTGAAAAACTGTTTTTT. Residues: CSAAWGGEKLFF.

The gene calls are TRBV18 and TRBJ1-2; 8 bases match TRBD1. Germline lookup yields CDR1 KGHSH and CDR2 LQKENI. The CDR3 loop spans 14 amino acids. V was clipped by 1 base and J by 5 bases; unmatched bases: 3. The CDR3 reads CASSPRDRSYGYTF. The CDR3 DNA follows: TGTGCCAGCTCACCACGGGACAGGTCTTATGGCTACACCTTC.